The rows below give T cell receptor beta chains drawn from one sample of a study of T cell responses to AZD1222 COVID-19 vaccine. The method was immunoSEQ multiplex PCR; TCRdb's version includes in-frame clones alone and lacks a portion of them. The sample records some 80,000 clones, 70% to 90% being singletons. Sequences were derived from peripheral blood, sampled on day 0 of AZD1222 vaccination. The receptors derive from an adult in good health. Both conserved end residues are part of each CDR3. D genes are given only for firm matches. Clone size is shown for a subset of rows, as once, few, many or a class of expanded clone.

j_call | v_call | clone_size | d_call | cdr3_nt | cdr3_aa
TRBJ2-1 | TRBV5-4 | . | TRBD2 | TGTGCCAGCAGCTTGCCCGGGACTAGCGGGAGGGAGCAGTTCTTC | CASSLPGTSGREQFF
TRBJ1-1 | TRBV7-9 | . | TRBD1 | TGTGCCAGCAGCTACGGGACAGGGGGCGGAGAAGCTTTCTTT | CASSYGTGGGEAFF
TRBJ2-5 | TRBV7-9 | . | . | TGTGCCAGCAGTCATGTCAGGGGCGAGACCCAGTACTTC | CASSHVRGETQYF
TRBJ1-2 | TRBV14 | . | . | TGTGCCAGCAGCCAAGATATGCCAGGACCCAACCTCTATGGCTACACCTTC | CASSQDMPGPNLYGYTF
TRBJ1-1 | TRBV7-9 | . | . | TGTGCCAGCAGCATCGCCGGGAGGACGGCTTTCTTT | CASSIAGRTAFF
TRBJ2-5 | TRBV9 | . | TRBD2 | TGTGCCAGCAGCCCAGGGACTAGCGGGGGGCGGGAGACCCAGTACTTC | CASSPGTSGGRETQYF
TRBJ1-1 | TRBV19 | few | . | TGTGGTAGTGGAGCGTACACTGAAGCTTTCTTT | CGSGAYTEAFF
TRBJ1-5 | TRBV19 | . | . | TGTGCCAGTAGTATAGAGGTGACAGTTCCTGGGAGGAATCAGCCCCAGCATTTT | CASSIEVTVPGRNQPQHF
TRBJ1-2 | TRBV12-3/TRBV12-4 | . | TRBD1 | TGTGCCAGCAGTTCCACGACAGGGCGCGGCTACACCTTC | CASSSTTGRGYTF
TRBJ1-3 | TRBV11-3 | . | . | TGTGCCAGCAGCTTCGGGGAGGGCCTCTCTGGAAACACCATATATTTT | CASSFGEGLSGNTIYF
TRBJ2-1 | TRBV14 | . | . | TGTGCCAGCAGCCAGACCAAACATGGGGATGAGCAGTTCTTC | CASSQTKHGDEQFF
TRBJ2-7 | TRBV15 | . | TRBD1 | TGTGCCACCAGCAGCAGACAGGGGGGCGAGCAGTACTTC | CATSSRQGGEQYF
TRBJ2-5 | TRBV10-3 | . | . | TGTGCCATCTGTGGGAACAACCAAGAGACCCAGTACTTC | CAICGNNQETQYF
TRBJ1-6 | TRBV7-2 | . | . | TGTGCCAGCCTCTTACAGGGAAATTCACCCCTCCACTTT | CASLLQGNSPLHF
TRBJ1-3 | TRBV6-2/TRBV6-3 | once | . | TGTGCCAGCAGCCCGCAGGGTATCAACTCTGGAAACACCATATATTTT | CASSPQGINSGNTIYF
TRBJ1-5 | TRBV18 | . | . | TGTGCCAGCTCACCATCCGGTGGCAATCAGCCCCAGCATTTT | CASSPSGGNQPQHF
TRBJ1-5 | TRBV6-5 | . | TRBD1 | TGTGCCACCAGGACAGGGGAACGCAATCAGCCCCAGCATTTT | CATRTGERNQPQHF
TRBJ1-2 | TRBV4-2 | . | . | TGTGCCAGCAGCCCCTCAGGGACTTTCGATGGCTACACCTTC | CASSPSGTFDGYTF
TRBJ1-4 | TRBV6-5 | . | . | TGTGCCAGCAGTCGTGAAGGTGCAACTAATGAAAAACTGTTTTTT | CASSREGATNEKLFF
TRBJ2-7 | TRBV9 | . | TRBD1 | TGTGCCAGCAGCCCCCGACAGGGAAGCAACGAGCAGTACTTC | CASSPRQGSNEQYF
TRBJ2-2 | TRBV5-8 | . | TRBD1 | TGTGCCAGCAGCAGATGGGACAGGGGAAGCGGCGGGGAGCTGTTTTTT | CASSRWDRGSGGELFF
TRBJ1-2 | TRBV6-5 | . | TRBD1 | TGTGCCAGCAGTCCATCCGGGACAGCTTATGGCTACACCTTC | CASSPSGTAYGYTF
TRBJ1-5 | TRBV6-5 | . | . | TGTGCCAGCAGTTACATTGGACAGCCCCAGCATTTT | CASSYIGQPQHF
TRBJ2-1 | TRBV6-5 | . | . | TGTGCCAGTCGAGTAGGCCCATTGAATGAGCAGTTCTTC | CASRVGPLNEQFF
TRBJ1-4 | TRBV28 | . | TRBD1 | TGTGCCAGCAGCTGGACAGGGGGCGGAGAAAAACTGTTTTTT | CASSWTGGGEKLFF
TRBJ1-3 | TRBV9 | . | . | TGTGCCAGCAGCGTGGCGACAGGTGGAAACACCATATATTTT | CASSVATGGNTIYF
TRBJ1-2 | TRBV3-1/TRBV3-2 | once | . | TGTGCCAGCAGCCAAGATCAACGGGGGTTGGATGGCTACACCTTC | CASSQDQRGLDGYTF
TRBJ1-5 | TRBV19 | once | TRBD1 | TGTGCCAGTAGTATAGGGGCAGGGGGCTTTCAGCCCCAGCATTTT | CASSIGAGGFQPQHF
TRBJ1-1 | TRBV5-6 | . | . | TGTGCCAGCAGCTTGGACAGCCTGAACACTGAAGCTTTCTTT | CASSLDSLNTEAFF
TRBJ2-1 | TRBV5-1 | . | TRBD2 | TGCGCCAGCAGCTTTATCGGGGGGGCCGAAGAGCAGTTCTTC | CASSFIGGAEEQFF
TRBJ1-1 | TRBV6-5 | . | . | TGTGCCAGCAGCCCGCCCGACAGAAATGAAGCTTTCTTT | CASSPPDRNEAFF
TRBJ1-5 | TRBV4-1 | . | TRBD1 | TGCGCCAGCAGCCGCAGGGGGCTCGGTGGTCAGCCCCAGCATTTT | CASSRRGLGGQPQHF
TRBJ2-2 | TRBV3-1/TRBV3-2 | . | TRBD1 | TGTGCCAGCAGCCTGGGACAGGGGGCAAACACCGGGGAGCTGTTTTTT | CASSLGQGANTGELFF
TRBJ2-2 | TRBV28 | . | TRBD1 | TGTGCCAGCAGTTCGACCTATGGACAGGGTGGGGAGCTGTTTTTT | CASSSTYGQGGELFF
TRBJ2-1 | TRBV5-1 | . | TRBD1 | TGCGCCAGCAGCCACCGGGACAGGGGGTCCTACAATGAGCAGTTCTTC | CASSHRDRGSYNEQFF
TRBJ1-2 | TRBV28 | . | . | TGTGCCAGCGGTCTTTTGGGTCCTAACTATGGCTACACCTTC | CASGLLGPNYGYTF
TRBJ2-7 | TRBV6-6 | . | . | TGTGCCAGCAGTCCAAACCCCTACGAGCAGTACTTC | CASSPNPYEQYF
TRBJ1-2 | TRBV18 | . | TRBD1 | TGTGCCAGCTCACCCTCAGGACAGGACTATGGCTACACCTTC | CASSPSGQDYGYTF
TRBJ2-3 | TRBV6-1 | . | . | TGTGCCAGCAGTGAAAGGGGAGGCCAGTCCCCAGATACGCAGTATTTT | CASSERGGQSPDTQYF
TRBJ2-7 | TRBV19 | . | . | TGTGCCAGTAGTACCGACAGCTACGAGCAGTACTTC | CASSTDSYEQYF
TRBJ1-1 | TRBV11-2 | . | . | TGTGCCAGCAGGCCCCTTTGGGGTAACACTGAAGCTTTCTTT | CASRPLWGNTEAFF
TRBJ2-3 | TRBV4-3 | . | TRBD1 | TGCGCCAGCAGCCAGGCAAGCTTTTCGGGACAGGGGAGCACAGATACGCAGTATTTT | CASSQASFSGQGSTDTQYF
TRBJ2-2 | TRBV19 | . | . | TGTGCCAGTAGTATTACGGGAAGGGGGGATCTCACCGGGGAGCTGTTTTTT | CASSITGRGDLTGELFF
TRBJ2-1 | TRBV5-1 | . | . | TGCGCCAGCACCTTCGAGGGAGGCAGGGAGAGAAATGAGCAGTTCTTC | CASTFEGGRERNEQFF
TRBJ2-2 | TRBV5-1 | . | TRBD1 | TGCGCCAGCAATGACGTCAGGCAGGGGGTGTCCGGGGAGCTGTTTTTT | CASNDVRQGVSGELFF
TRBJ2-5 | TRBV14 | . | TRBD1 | TGTGCCAGCAGCCAGAAGGGACAGGGGGCATGGGAGACCCAGTACTTC | CASSQKGQGAWETQYF
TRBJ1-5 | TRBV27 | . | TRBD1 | TGTGCCAGCAGTCCCCAGGGGGGTGGTCAGCCCCAGCATTTT | CASSPQGGGQPQHF
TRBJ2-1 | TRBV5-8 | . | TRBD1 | TGTGCCAGCAGCAAGGACAGGGGGCGCCAATCTCAATCTTACAATGAGCAGTTCTTC | CASSKDRGRQSQSYNEQFF
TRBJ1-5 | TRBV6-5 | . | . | TGTGCCAGCAGTTATAGATTAGAGCAGCCCCAGCATTTT | CASSYRLEQPQHF
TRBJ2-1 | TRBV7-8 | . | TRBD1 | TGTGCCAGCAGCTTAAGGGATCCCGGGACAGCCTCCTACAATGAGCAGTTCTTC | CASSLRDPGTASYNEQFF
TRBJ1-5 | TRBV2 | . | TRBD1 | TGTGCCAGCAGAGGGCCCGGGACAGGAGCTCAGCCCCAGCATTTT | CASRGPGTGAQPQHF
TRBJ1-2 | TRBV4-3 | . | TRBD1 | TGCGCCAGCAGCCAAGCCCGGACAGGGCACTATGGCTACACCTTC | CASSQARTGHYGYTF
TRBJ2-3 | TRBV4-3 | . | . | TGCGCCAGCAGCCAGGCTACGGGGGACAACACAGATACGCAGTATTTT | CASSQATGDNTDTQYF
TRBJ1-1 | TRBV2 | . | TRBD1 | TGTGCCAGCAATGGAGGGGGCGCGTGGACTGAAGCTTTCTTT | CASNGGGAWTEAFF
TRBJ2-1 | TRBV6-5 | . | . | TGTGCCAGCAGTAACGGGGCTGCGGGCTACAATGAGCAGTTCTTC | CASSNGAAGYNEQFF
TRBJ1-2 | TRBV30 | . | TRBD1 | TGTGCCTGGAGCTTGGACAGGGACTATGGCTACACCTTC | CAWSLDRDYGYTF
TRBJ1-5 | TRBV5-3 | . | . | TGTGCCAGAAGCTTGGATTCGAAGGAGGAAAATCAGCCCCAGCATTTT | CARSLDSKEENQPQHF